This is a list of T cell receptor beta chains from one sample in a study of cytomegalovirus exposure and HLA in healthy donors. Libraries were prepared by immunoSEQ multiplex PCR; TCRdb keeps only in-frame clonotypes and omits some of them. The sample has more than 95,000 clones; 94% are singletons. The specimen sequenced was PBMCs. The source of these receptors is a woman younger than 30 in good health and CMV-seronegative. The CDR3 runs from the conserved cysteine through the conserved F or W. A D gene is named only where the DNA matches it firmly. Size values are once, few and many counts, or a class for expanded clones, and some rows have none.

D gene: TRBD1
clone size: .
V gene: TRBV19
J gene: TRBJ1-6
CDR3 protein: CASSIETGVSPLHF
CDR3 DNA: TGTGCCAGTAGTATCGAAACAGGGGTGTCACCCCTCCACTTT

D gene: TRBD1
clone size: many
V gene: TRBV6-4
J gene: TRBJ1-6
CDR3 protein: CASSPGTGGAPLHF
CDR3 DNA: TGTGCCAGCAGCCCCGGGACAGGGGGTGCACCCCTCCACTTT

D gene: TRBD1
clone size: .
V gene: TRBV6-6
J gene: TRBJ2-1
CDR3 protein: CASSGQGHEQFF
CDR3 DNA: TGTGCCAGCAGTGGACAGGGTCATGAGCAGTTCTTC

D gene: .
clone size: .
V gene: TRBV21-1
J gene: TRBJ2-7
CDR3 protein: CASSKTAAGGHYEQYF
CDR3 DNA: TGTGCCAGCAGCAAGACCGCGGCGGGAGGACACTACGAGCAGTACTTC

D gene: .
clone size: .
V gene: TRBV18
J gene: TRBJ2-2
CDR3 protein: CASSVTGMRAGELFF
CDR3 DNA: TGTGCCAGCTCAGTAACAGGGATGAGAGCCGGGGAGCTGTTTTTT

D gene: .
clone size: .
V gene: TRBV6-1
J gene: TRBJ2-1
CDR3 protein: CASSQREGGYNEQFF
CDR3 DNA: TGTGCCAGCAGTCAGAGGGAAGGGGGTTACAATGAGCAGTTCTTC

D gene: TRBD1
clone size: once
V gene: TRBV28
J gene: TRBJ1-2
CDR3 protein: CASSSPGDWDRGFGYTF
CDR3 DNA: TGTGCCAGCAGTTCCCCCGGGGACTGGGACAGGGGGTTTGGCTACACCTTC

D gene: .
clone size: once
V gene: TRBV18
J gene: TRBJ2-2
CDR3 protein: CASSPPGGTGELFF
CDR3 DNA: TGTGCCAGCTCACCACCAGGGGGCACCGGGGAGCTGTTTTTT

D gene: TRBD1
clone size: .
V gene: TRBV28
J gene: TRBJ1-4
CDR3 protein: CASSPGGTNEKLFF
CDR3 DNA: TGTGCCAGCAGCCCAGGGGGAACTAATGAAAAACTGTTTTTT

D gene: .
clone size: .
V gene: TRBV18
J gene: TRBJ2-2
CDR3 protein: CASSPKVGAGELFF
CDR3 DNA: TGTGCCAGCTCCCCTAAGGTCGGGGCCGGGGAGCTGTTTTTT

D gene: TRBD1
clone size: .
V gene: TRBV5-5
J gene: TRBJ1-2
CDR3 protein: CASSLRQGNQNGYTF
CDR3 DNA: TGTGCCAGCAGCTTGCGACAGGGAAATCAAAATGGCTACACCTTC

D gene: TRBD1
clone size: .
V gene: TRBV2
J gene: TRBJ2-5
CDR3 protein: CASSEEGQGRETQYF
CDR3 DNA: TGTGCCAGCAGTGAAGAGGGACAGGGAAGAGAGACCCAGTACTTC

D gene: .
clone size: .
V gene: TRBV18
J gene: TRBJ1-2
CDR3 protein: CASSPMVGGYTF
CDR3 DNA: TGTGCCAGCTCACCGATGGTCGGGGGCTACACCTTC

D gene: TRBD1
clone size: .
V gene: TRBV6-1
J gene: TRBJ2-7
CDR3 protein: CASSEPGQAYYEQYF
CDR3 DNA: TGTGCCAGCAGTGAACCGGGACAGGCCTACTACGAGCAGTACTTC

D gene: TRBD2
clone size: once
V gene: TRBV28
J gene: TRBJ2-1
CDR3 protein: CASTGERGGGSYNEQFF
CDR3 DNA: TGTGCCAGCACCGGGGAGCGGGGGGGTGGTTCCTACAATGAGCAGTTCTTC

D gene: .
clone size: .
V gene: TRBV27
J gene: TRBJ1-5
CDR3 protein: CASSSEPRGQPQHF
CDR3 DNA: TGTGCCAGCAGTTCCGAACCCAGGGGTCAGCCCCAGCATTTT

D gene: TRBD1
clone size: .
V gene: TRBV2
J gene: TRBJ2-3
CDR3 protein: CASSPAKGATDTQYF
CDR3 DNA: TGTGCCAGCAGCCCCGCAAAGGGGGCCACAGATACGCAGTATTTT

D gene: .
clone size: .
V gene: TRBV30
J gene: TRBJ2-1
CDR3 protein: CAWRSLRAERTYNEQFF
CDR3 DNA: TGTGCCTGGAGAAGTCTGCGGGCGGAGAGAACGTACAATGAGCAGTTCTTC

D gene: TRBD1
clone size: .
V gene: TRBV6-5
J gene: TRBJ1-2
CDR3 protein: CASNGQGYGYTF
CDR3 DNA: TGTGCCAGCAATGGACAGGGATATGGCTACACCTTC

D gene: .
clone size: .
V gene: TRBV19
J gene: TRBJ2-1
CDR3 protein: CASSTGGWNEQFF
CDR3 DNA: TGTGCCAGTAGTACTGGGGGGTGGAATGAGCAGTTCTTC

D gene: TRBD1
clone size: .
V gene: TRBV6-5
J gene: TRBJ2-7
CDR3 protein: CASSQITGGAGQYF
CDR3 DNA: TGTGCCAGCAGCCAGATTACAGGGGGCGCCGGGCAGTACTTC

D gene: .
clone size: .
V gene: TRBV27
J gene: TRBJ2-7
CDR3 protein: CASSLIGDHEQYF
CDR3 DNA: TGTGCCAGCAGTTTAATAGGGGATCACGAGCAGTACTTC

D gene: .
clone size: .
V gene: TRBV6-1
J gene: TRBJ1-4
CDR3 protein: CASSGGSTGSEKLFF
CDR3 DNA: TGTGCCAGCAGTGGAGGGAGCACGGGGAGTGAAAAACTGTTTTTT

D gene: TRBD2
clone size: .
V gene: TRBV14
J gene: TRBJ2-1
CDR3 protein: CASSQGLARGSEQFF
CDR3 DNA: TGTGCCAGCAGCCAAGGACTAGCGAGGGGGAGTGAGCAGTTCTTC

D gene: TRBD1
clone size: once
V gene: TRBV5-1
J gene: TRBJ1-3
CDR3 protein: CASSLVGDRANTIYF
CDR3 DNA: TGCGCCAGCAGCTTGGTAGGCGACAGGGCAAACACCATATATTTT

D gene: .
clone size: .
V gene: TRBV4-1
J gene: TRBJ2-5
CDR3 protein: CASSRAPPETQYF
CDR3 DNA: TGCGCCAGCAGCCGCGCCCCGCCGGAGACCCAGTACTTC

D gene: .
clone size: .
V gene: TRBV27
J gene: TRBJ1-2
CDR3 protein: CASSSREVGYGYTF
CDR3 DNA: TGTGCCAGCAGTTCCCGAGAGGTTGGATATGGCTACACCTTC

D gene: .
clone size: few
V gene: TRBV11-2
J gene: TRBJ2-7
CDR3 protein: CASSLGEVAYEQYF
CDR3 DNA: TGTGCCAGCAGCTTAGGAGAGGTAGCCTACGAGCAGTACTTC

D gene: TRBD1
clone size: .
V gene: TRBV6-1
J gene: TRBJ2-7
CDR3 protein: CASSEWDSDEQYF
CDR3 DNA: TGTGCCAGCAGTGAGTGGGACAGTGACGAGCAGTACTTC

D gene: TRBD1
clone size: few
V gene: TRBV5-5
J gene: TRBJ1-5
CDR3 protein: CASSSWTGTHQPQHF
CDR3 DNA: TGTGCCAGCAGCTCTTGGACAGGGACCCATCAGCCCCAGCATTTT

D gene: .
clone size: .
V gene: TRBV7-9
J gene: TRBJ1-2
CDR3 protein: CATSQTEHYGYTF
CDR3 DNA: TGTGCCACCTCCCAGACAGAGCACTATGGCTACACCTTC

D gene: .
clone size: .
V gene: TRBV6-6
J gene: TRBJ2-2
CDR3 protein: CASSLPEKTGELFF
CDR3 DNA: TGTGCCAGCAGTTTGCCAGAAAAAACCGGGGAGCTGTTTTTT

D gene: TRBD1
clone size: .
V gene: TRBV29-1
J gene: TRBJ2-2
CDR3 protein: CSVEQGDHTGELFF
CDR3 DNA: TGCAGCGTCGAACAGGGGGATCACACCGGGGAGCTGTTTTTT

D gene: .
clone size: .
V gene: TRBV19
J gene: TRBJ2-7
CDR3 protein: CASSIELGRSYEQYF
CDR3 DNA: TGTGCCAGTAGTATAGAATTAGGGAGGTCCTACGAGCAGTACTTC

D gene: .
clone size: .
V gene: TRBV28
J gene: TRBJ1-4
CDR3 protein: CASSFPRVHEKLFF
CDR3 DNA: TGTGCCAGCAGTTTCCCCAGGGTCCATGAAAAACTGTTTTTT

D gene: .
clone size: .
V gene: TRBV7-9
J gene: TRBJ1-2
CDR3 protein: CASSADPAGGGYGYTF
CDR3 DNA: TGTGCCAGCAGCGCCGACCCGGCGGGGGGTGGCTATGGCTACACCTTC

D gene: TRBD1
clone size: .
V gene: TRBV28
J gene: TRBJ2-7
CDR3 protein: CASSVGHRGRRYEQYF
CDR3 DNA: TGTGCCAGCAGCGTAGGACACAGGGGGCGCCGGTACGAGCAGTACTTC

D gene: .
clone size: .
V gene: TRBV7-2
J gene: TRBJ2-1
CDR3 protein: CASSLDGGSYNEQFF
CDR3 DNA: TGTGCCAGCAGCTTAGACGGCGGTTCCTACAATGAGCAGTTCTTC

D gene: TRBD2
clone size: .
V gene: TRBV14
J gene: TRBJ2-3
CDR3 protein: CASSREVAGEYGDTQYF
CDR3 DNA: TGTGCCAGCAGCCGCGAGGTAGCGGGAGAGTACGGAGATACGCAGTATTTT

D gene: TRBD1
clone size: .
V gene: TRBV27
J gene: TRBJ2-1
CDR3 protein: CASSPRQGVGVYNEQFF
CDR3 DNA: TGTGCCAGCAGTCCGAGACAGGGGGTTGGGGTCTACAATGAGCAGTTCTTC

D gene: .
clone size: .
V gene: TRBV7-9
J gene: TRBJ2-5
CDR3 protein: CASSVSSGARRETQYF
CDR3 DNA: TGTGCCAGCAGCGTGTCATCAGGGGCGAGGAGAGAGACCCAGTACTTC

D gene: .
clone size: .
V gene: TRBV11-3
J gene: TRBJ2-3
CDR3 protein: CASSLRELPGGDTQYF
CDR3 DNA: TGTGCCAGCAGCTTACGGGAACTTCCCGGGGGAGATACGCAGTATTTT

D gene: TRBD1
clone size: .
V gene: TRBV7-7
J gene: TRBJ1-1
CDR3 protein: CASSSLTGDANTEAFF
CDR3 DNA: TGTGCCAGCAGCTCGCTTACAGGGGACGCGAACACTGAAGCTTTCTTT

D gene: TRBD1
clone size: .
V gene: TRBV7-9
J gene: TRBJ1-1
CDR3 protein: CASSRDREWKAFF
CDR3 DNA: TGTGCCAGCAGCCGGGACAGGGAATGGAAAGCTTTCTTT

D gene: .
clone size: .
V gene: TRBV4-1
J gene: TRBJ2-6
CDR3 protein: CASSHPFEERNVLTF
CDR3 DNA: TGCGCCAGCAGCCACCCATTCGAGGAGAGGAACGTCCTGACTTTC

D gene: TRBD2
clone size: .
V gene: TRBV2
J gene: TRBJ2-6
CDR3 protein: CASSPGLAGGPGANVLTF
CDR3 DNA: TGTGCCAGCAGCCCGGGACTAGCGGGGGGGCCTGGGGCCAACGTCCTGACTTTC